In this sample, the clone carrying this T cell receptor (beta chain) turned up once. V lost 2 bases and J 3 bases, leaving 8 bases between the germline ends. Per germline, CDR1 SQVTM and CDR2 ANQGSEA. The CDR3 runs 12 residues. Each recovered donor of Cohort 3 presented with two negative PCRs, clearance, or symptom resolution. The data originate from a study of blood T cell repertoires in COVID-19. About the research overall: The study drew acute and convalescent COVID-19 samples from the United States, Italy and Spain. The analysed material was cDNA or gDNA that came from T cells, B-cell-depleted T cells, or PBMCs.

Authors' methods: Using reference gene primer amplification, nucleated cell counts were estimated. Libraries were prepared by immunoSEQ multiplex PCR; TCRdb keeps only in-frame clonotypes and omits some of them. That table is the source of V, J and clone size, and D and trimming were worked out from the DNA. The sample holds 380,000 or so clones, around 87% seen once. Sample: PBMCs or T cells enriched from blood (not recorded which). The V gene is TRBV29-1, the J gene TRBJ2-7; tentative D call: TRBD2 (5 bases). This receptor was taken from a man aged 30 to 39 who had recovered from COVID-19. The CDR3 DNA follows: TGCAGCGTTGAAAAGGGAGACTACGAGCAGTACTTC. Translated: CSVEKGDYEQYF.